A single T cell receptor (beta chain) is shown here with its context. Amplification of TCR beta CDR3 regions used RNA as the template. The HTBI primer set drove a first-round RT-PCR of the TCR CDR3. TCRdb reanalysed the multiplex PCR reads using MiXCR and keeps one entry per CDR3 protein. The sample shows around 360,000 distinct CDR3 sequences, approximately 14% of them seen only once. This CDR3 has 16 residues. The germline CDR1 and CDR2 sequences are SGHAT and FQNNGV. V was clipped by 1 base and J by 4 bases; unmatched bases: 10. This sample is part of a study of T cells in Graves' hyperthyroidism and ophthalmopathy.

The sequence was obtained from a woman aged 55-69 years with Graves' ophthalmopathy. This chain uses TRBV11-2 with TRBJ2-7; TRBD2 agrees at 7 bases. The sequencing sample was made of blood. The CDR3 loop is CASSLAGTTWEYEQYF. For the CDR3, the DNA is TGTGCCAGCAGCTTAGCCGGGACTACCTGGGAGTACGAGCAGTACTTC.